The 24 T cell receptor beta chains below all came from one sample that was sequenced in a study of Ad26.COV2.S vaccination and SARS-CoV-2 variants. Regarding treatment: 15 to 20 received Ad26.COV2.S at low or high dose, single or two shots; five or six received placebo; per-sample allocation not given. Day 63 after the first vaccine or placebo injection was the time point for sampling. TCRdb's copy holds only in-frame clones and misses some; the assay was immunoSEQ multiplex PCR. Seen here are a few hundred thousand clones, 85% to 90% observed once, and the top ten hold around 3.6%. The starting material was peripheral blood, obtained in a trial of Ad26.COV2.S vaccine versus placebo. The source of these receptors is a person aged 18-65 years who received the Ad26.COV2.S COVID-19 vaccine or a placebo.

With regard to this clone: The germline gene is not matched at one end of the junction; a read error may be the cause. The V and J genes are TRBV5-1 and TRBJ2-7, with no clear D. Germline V gene lookup returns CDR1 SGHRS and CDR2 YFSETQ. The CDR3 loop spans 14 amino acids. CDR3 in amino acids: CASSLTKTSHEQYF. The CDR3 region has the DNA TGCGCCAGCAGCTTGACCAAGACCTCCCACGAGCAGTACTTC.

The chain has TRBV27 and TRBJ2-5, with 11 bases lining up with TRBD2. In germline, CDR1 is MNHEY, CDR2 SMNVEV (reference sequence). CDR3 length: 18 amino acids. V gave up 8 bases and J gave up 3 bases; unmatched junction bases: 17. The CDR3 DNA reads TGTGCCAGCCGCAGAGGCCCCATACTAGCGGGGGTGAAAGAGACCCAGTACTTC. As protein: CASRRGPILAGVKETQYF.

The chain is built from TRBV4-3 and TRBJ2-7; 7 bases align to TRBD1. The germline V gene encodes CDR1 LGHNA and CDR2 YSLEER. This CDR3 is built from 17 residues. After removal of 1 base from V and 1 base from J, the junction contained 10 bases not matched to a gene. The CDR3 here is CASSQALRDRGSYEQYF. The CDR3 DNA follows: TGCGCCAGCAGCCAAGCCCTCCGGGACAGAGGATCCTACGAGCAGTACTTC.

The V call is TRBV30, the J call TRBJ2-2; the D call may be TRBD1 or TRBD2 (5 bases each). The CDR3 runs to 13 residues. Germline CDR1 reads GTSNPN; CDR2 reads SVGIG (reference sequence). Deletions cut 3 bases from V and 5 bases from J, with 10 bases between. The CDR3 sequence: CAWSGTLTGELFF. CDR3 DNA: TGTGCCTGGAGCGGGACCTTAACCGGGGAGCTGTTTTTT.

This rearrangement joins TRBV7-8 to TRBJ2-5, with unresolved D. V was cut by 6 bases and J by 2 bases, with 7 bases left in between. This CDR3 is built from 12 residues. In germline, CDR1 is SGHVS, CDR2 FQNEAQ. DNA for the CDR3: TGTGCCAGCAGACTCACTCAAGAGACCCAGTACTTC. Residues: CASRLTQETQYF.

This clone was recorded once. This chain joins TRBV10-3 and TRBJ1-4; maybe TRBD1 (5 bases). Germline loops: CDR1 ENHRY, CDR2 SYGVKD. The CDR3 is 12 residues long. Trimming stripped 2 bases from V and 10 bases from J, with 8 bases between. CDR3 DNA: TGTGCCATCAGTGAGGGGGGGGTAAAACTGTTTTTT. This encodes CAISEGGVKLFF.

The chain links TRBV10-2 to TRBJ2-3; 11 bases map to TRBD2. CDR3 length equals 14 residues. Unmatched junction bases numbered 9, after V lost 8 bases and J lost 8 bases. CDR1 and CDR2 (germline): WSHSY, SAAADI. The DNA of the CDR3 is TGCGCCAGCCGTAGCGGGGGGGGACAAGGTACGCAGTATTTT. It codes for CASRSGGGQGTQYF.

The genes are TRBV7-2 and TRBJ1-2; 7 bases map to TRBD1. Germline CDR1 SGHTA, CDR2 FQGNSA. V was pared by 5 bases and J by 8 bases, with 11 bases of the junction left unmatched. CDR3 size: 14 residues. The CDR3 protein is CASSRDRVSAGYTF. CDR3 sequence (DNA): TGTGCCAGCAGCCGTGACAGGGTGTCTGCGGGCTACACCTTC.

This clone has only one observation. The V gene is TRBV19, the J gene TRBJ2-3, with 7 positions matching TRBD1. CDR3 length equals 17 residues. Unmatched junction bases numbered 10, after V lost 4 bases and J lost 0 bases. Per germline, CDR1 LNHDA and CDR2 SQIVND (reference sequence). CDR3: CASSTSQGPLSTDTQYF. Written as DNA, the CDR3 is TGTGCCAGTAGTACCTCACAGGGGCCCCTAAGCACAGATACGCAGTATTTT. Looking up the rest from reference TRBV19 and TRBJ2-3 gives the full variable domain: DGGITQSPKYLFRKEGQNVTLSCEQNLNHDAMYWYRQDPGQGLRLIYYSQIVNDFQKGDIAEGYSVSREKKESFPLTVTSAQKNPTAFYLCASSTSQGPLSTDTQYFGPGTRLTVL.

V and J are TRBV27 and TRBJ2-3; D is uncertain. The CDR3 has 14 amino acids. Trimming pared 4 bases from V and 4 bases from J, leaving 12 bases between. Germline V lookup: CDR1 MNHEY, CDR2 SMNVEV (reference sequence). CDR3 region: CASSWASGADTQYF. The CDR3 DNA reads as TGTGCCAGCAGTTGGGCTAGTGGGGCAGATACGCAGTATTTT.

This rearrangement joins TRBV7-3 to TRBJ1-3; possibly TRBD1 for D (6 bases). Trimming took 5 bases from V and 0 from J, leaving 23 bases between them. CDR3 length: 19 residues. Germline assignment: CDR1 SGHTA and CDR2 FQGTGA. CDR3 amino acids: CASSPTGANIYLSGNTIYF. CDR3 nucleotide sequence: TGTGCCAGCAGCCCCACGGGGGCGAATATATACCTCTCTGGAAACACCATATATTTT. Full variable domain (remainder filled in from reference TRBV7-3 and TRBJ1-3): GAGVSQTPSNKVTEKGKYVELRCDPISGHTALYWYRQSLGQGPEFLIYFQGTGAADDSGLPNDRFFAVRPEGSVSTLKIQRTERGDSAVYLCASSPTGANIYLSGNTIYFGEGSWLTVV.

V usage is TRBV4-1 and J usage is TRBJ2-7; no clear D. The CDR3 runs 13 residues. The germline CDR1 and CDR2 sequences are MGHRA and YSYEKL. Trimming left V 3 bases short and J 2 bases short, with 8 bases between. The CDR3 nucleotides read TGCGCCAGCAGCCAGGGTTTCACCTACGAGCAGTACTTC. Its protein product is CASSQGFTYEQYF.

J is TRBJ2-2 and V is TRBV13; D not resolved. V was trimmed by 4 bases and J by 6 bases, leaving 18 bases between them. Germline CDR1 PRHDT, CDR2 FYEKMQ (reference sequence). The CDR3 runs to 16 residues. The DNA for the CDR3 is TGTGCCAGCAGCTCCCCCACCGACAACCGGGCCGGGGAGCTGTTTTTT. Translation gives CASSSPTDNRAGELFF.

This clone was found once. The chain has TRBV6-2 or TRBV6-3 and TRBJ2-3; D may be TRBD1 (6 bases). The CDR3 is 17 residues long. The germline gives CDR1 MNHEY, CDR2 SVGEGT. The V end lost 0 bases, the J end lost 0 bases, and 13 bases lay between the germline ends. The CDR3 bases are TGTGCCAGCAGTTACTCGTCCTGGGACAAAAGCACAGATACGCAGTATTTT. It is translated as CASSYSSWDKSTDTQYF.

This clone appeared a single time. This chain links TRBV7-9 with TRBJ1-4; 8 positions agree with TRBD1. With 4 bases clipped from V and 8 bases from J, the junction kept 6 bases outside the gene matches. Germline assignment: CDR1 SEHNR and CDR2 FQNEAQ (reference sequence). The CDR3 has 14 amino acids. The CDR3 nucleotides are TGTGCCAGCAGCTCGGACAGGGCCCTCGAAAAACTGTTTTTT. Amino acids: CASSSDRALEKLFF.

The V and J genes are TRBV7-9 and TRBJ2-5; tentative D call: TRBD1 (6 bases). Germline V gene sequence: CDR1 SEHNR, CDR2 FQNEAQ (reference sequence). Trimming cost V 5 bases and J 0 bases, with 10 bases left between them. This CDR3 has 14 amino acids. The CDR3 region is CASSVRTDQETQYF. The DNA of the CDR3 is TGTGCCAGCAGCGTCCGGACAGACCAAGAGACCCAGTACTTC.

This chain joins TRBV6-6 and TRBJ1-2; D might be TRBD1 (5 bases). Trimming left V 7 bases short and J 5 bases short, with 14 bases between. The CDR3 has 13 amino acids. The germline V gene encodes CDR1 MNHNY and CDR2 SVGAGI (reference sequence). DNA for the CDR3: TGTGCCAGCAATTCCGCAGGGAATTATGGCTACACCTTC. Translating it yields CASNSAGNYGYTF.

V gene TRBV5-1 combines with J gene TRBJ1-6; 8 bases fit TRBD1. Germline V gene data show CDR1 as SGHRS and CDR2 as YFSETQ. The V and J ends lost 3 bases and 3 bases, in that order; junction bases with no gene match: 8. The CDR3 runs 17 residues. The chain's CDR3 is CASSSGQGAVYNSPLHF. The CDR3 DNA follows: TGCGCCAGCAGCTCGGGTCAGGGGGCAGTCTATAATTCACCCCTCCACTTT. Drawing the rest from reference TRBV5-1 and TRBJ1-6, the complete variable domain is KAGVTQTPRYLIKTRGQQVTLSCSPISGHRSVSWYQQTPGQGLQFLFEYFSETQRNKGNFPGRFSGRQFSNSRSEMNVSTLELGDSALYLCASSSGQGAVYNSPLHFGNGTRLTVT.

V is TRBV7-9 and J is TRBJ2-2, with unresolved D. In germline, CDR1 is SEHNR, CDR2 FQNEAQ (reference sequence). The CDR3 consists of 12 residues. Trimming shortened V by 4 bases and J by 8 bases, and 8 bases separated the two germline ends. CDR3 in DNA: TGTGCCAGCAGCTCGTCCAGGGGGGAGCTGTTTTTT. Residues: CASSSSRGELFF.

The chain links TRBV7-2 to TRBJ2-7; 7 nucleotides line up with TRBD2. The CDR3 runs 13 residues. Trimming removed 6 bases from V and 5 bases from J; junction bases left unmatched: 7. Germline assignment: CDR1 SGHTA and CDR2 FQGNSA. CDR3 nucleotide sequence: TGTGCCAGCAGTCCCGGGGGGAGAAACGAGCAGTACTTC. Its translation: CASSPGGRNEQYF.

The chain is built from TRBV4-1 and TRBJ1-1, with 11 nucleotides matching TRBD1. Unmatched junction bases numbered 5, after V lost 5 bases and J lost 3 bases. The CDR3 spans 15 residues. Looked up from germline, CDR1 is MGHRA and CDR2 is YSYEKL. The CDR3 reads CASSSRTGGYTEAFF. In DNA, the CDR3 is TGCGCCAGCAGCTCTCGGACAGGGGGCTACACTGAAGCTTTCTTT.

V is TRBV7-3 and J is TRBJ2-3, with 8 bases matching TRBD2. The CDR3 runs 16 residues. The germline V gene has CDR1 SGHTA and CDR2 FQGTGA. V shed 5 bases, J shed 4 bases, and the junction held 11 bases outside the gene matches. CDR3 DNA: TGTGCCAGCAGCCCCCTTCGGGGGGGCCTCCCAGATACGCAGTATTTT. This sequence encodes CASSPLRGGLPDTQYF.

V gene TRBV7-8 combines with J gene TRBJ2-5, with D hard to call. The CDR3 is 12 amino acids. V was trimmed by 5 bases and J by 9 bases, leaving 13 bases between them. The V gene's germline CDR1 is SGHVS and CDR2 FQNEAQ. CDR3 DNA sequence: TGTGCCAGCAGCGGCACTGGGCAGGCCCAGTACTTC. It translates to CASSGTGQAQYF.

The gene calls are TRBV25-1 and TRBJ1-1; weak D call: TRBD1 (5 bases). The CDR3 totals 14 residues. Germline loops: CDR1 MGHDK, CDR2 SYGVNS. Trimming removed 4 bases from V and 4 bases from J, with 13 bases in between. This CDR3 reads CASSAPSRGTEAFF. CDR3 nucleotides: TGTGCCAGCAGTGCACCATCGAGGGGCACTGAAGCTTTCTTT.